A selection of T cell receptor beta chains follows, all from one sample in a study of CD4 and CD8 cells across lung adenocarcinoma regions. Each CDR3 protein is one row after TCRdb ran MiXCR on the PCR reads. The sample records about 7,300 distinct CDR3 sequences, around 45% being singletons. Source material: CD8+ T cells from the center of a lung tumor. These receptors were obtained from a male donor with lung adenocarcinoma. The CD4 and CD8 labels of this study may be unreliable. CDR3s include the opening cysteine and the closing phenylalanine or tryptophan. The D gene is left open where the match is weak. Clone size appears in some rows only: once, few, many, or a class for an expanded clone.

j_call,v_call,d_call,clone_size,cdr3_nt,cdr3_aa
TRBJ1-3,TRBV27,.,many,TGTGCCAGCGACAACTCTGGAAACACCATATATTTT,CASDNSGNTIYF
TRBJ2-7,TRBV6-5,.,medium-sized,TGTGCCAGCAGTTCTACCGCTCTTTCTAGCTCCTACGAGCAGTACTTC,CASSSTALSSSYEQYF
TRBJ2-1,TRBV6-5,.,medium-sized,TGTGCCAGCAGTTCCGGGAAATTAAATGAGCAGTTCTTC,CASSSGKLNEQFF
TRBJ2-2,TRBV27,.,many,TGTGCCAGCAGCCTCCTTGGACTCTACGTGGGGACCGGGGAGCTGTTTTTT,CASSLLGLYVGTGELFF
TRBJ2-7,TRBV12-3/TRBV12-4,TRBD2,.,TGTGCCAGCAGTTTAGGGGCGGGAGTCAGCGAGCAGTACTTC,CASSLGAGVSEQYF
TRBJ2-2,TRBV25-1,.,.,TGTGCCAGCAGTAGTGTGCCGGCCGGGGAGCTGTTTTTT,CASSSVPAGELFF
TRBJ1-2,TRBV6-1,TRBD1,many,TGTGCCAGCAGCGGAACCGGGACAGGGTGGTTTTTAGGCTACACCTTC,CASSGTGTGWFLGYTF
TRBJ1-2,TRBV6-5,.,many,TGTGCCAGCAGTTCGGGACGGGCGTGGAGCGGCTACACCTTC,CASSSGRAWSGYTF
TRBJ1-6,TRBV27,.,.,TGTGCCAGCAGCACTACAGTCGGTTCACCCCTCCACTTT,CASSTTVGSPLHF
TRBJ2-3,TRBV7-2,TRBD1,.,TGTGCCAGCACCGCGACAGGGGTGAGAGATACGCAGTATTTT,CASTATGVRDTQYF
TRBJ1-6,TRBV6-5,.,many,TGTGCCAGCAGTATACAGTCGGGGGGGGGTTCACCCCTCCACTTT,CASSIQSGGGSPLHF
TRBJ2-3,TRBV3-1,TRBD2,.,TGTGCCAGCAGCCGAATGACTAGCTTCACAGATACGCAGTATTTT,CASSRMTSFTDTQYF
TRBJ2-5,TRBV12-3/TRBV12-4,.,.,TGTGCCAGCAGTTTTCCAGGGAATGTACGCGGAACCCAGTACTTC,CASSFPGNVRGTQYF
TRBJ2-1,TRBV15,.,many,TGTGCCACCAGTTACAGGGTTGGCGAGCAGTTCTTC,CATSYRVGEQFF
TRBJ2-5,TRBV27,.,many,TGTGCCAGCAGTTCCGGGGGGCGGGGGACCCAGTACTTC,CASSSGGRGTQYF
TRBJ1-3,TRBV6-1,.,many,TGTGCCAGCAGTGTGTCCTACTCTGGAAACACCATATATTTT,CASSVSYSGNTIYF
TRBJ2-2,TRBV5-1,.,few,TGCGCCAGCAGCTTGGTGGCATCCTCTGACACCGGGGAGCTGTTTTTT,CASSLVASSDTGELFF
TRBJ2-7,TRBV6-5,.,many,TGTGCCAGCAGTTACTCTCTAGGGGGACGGAACGAGCAGTACTTC,CASSYSLGGRNEQYF